Listed below are T cell receptor beta chains from one sample, sequenced in a study of blood T cell repertoires in COVID-19. Measured with immunoSEQ multiplex PCR; TCRdb has only the in-frame clones, and not every one. The repertoire holds 100,000 to 150,000 clones, with around 81% as singletons. Sequencing was performed on peripheral blood. These receptors were taken from a woman aged 45-65 years with acute or convalescent COVID-19. The CDR3 runs from the conserved cysteine through the conserved F or W. Fields, in order: D gene, clone size, V gene, J gene, CDR3 DNA, CDR3 protein. D genes are given only for firm matches. Only part of the rows carry a size: once, few, many, or a class if the clone is expanded.

d_gene: NA
abundance: once
v_gene: TRBV2
j_gene: TRBJ1-6
CDR3nt: TGTGCCAGCAGTGTTAACAGCTATAATTCACCCCTCCACTTT
CDR3aa: CASSVNSYNSPLHF

d_gene: NA
abundance: NA
v_gene: TRBV5-1
j_gene: TRBJ1-1
CDR3nt: TGCGCCAGCAGTAATGGGGGCGATACTGAAGCTTTCTTT
CDR3aa: CASSNGGDTEAFF

d_gene: NA
abundance: NA
v_gene: TRBV12-3/TRBV12-4
j_gene: TRBJ1-1
CDR3nt: TGTGCCAGCAGTTTAGGAGGGAACACTGAAGCTTTCTTT
CDR3aa: CASSLGGNTEAFF

d_gene: TRBD2
abundance: NA
v_gene: TRBV4-1
j_gene: TRBJ2-1
CDR3nt: TGCGCCAGCAGCCAACCGGGAGGCTACAATGAGCAGTTCTTC
CDR3aa: CASSQPGGYNEQFF

d_gene: TRBD1
abundance: NA
v_gene: TRBV7-9
j_gene: TRBJ1-1
CDR3nt: TGTGCCAGCAAAAAACGGACAGGGTCCCAGAACACTGAAGCTTTCTTT
CDR3aa: CASKKRTGSQNTEAFF

d_gene: TRBD1
abundance: NA
v_gene: TRBV29-1
j_gene: TRBJ1-1
CDR3nt: TGCAGCGTTGAGAGGGACAGGGGCACTGAAGCTTTCTTT
CDR3aa: CSVERDRGTEAFF

d_gene: TRBD2
abundance: NA
v_gene: TRBV5-1
j_gene: TRBJ2-1
CDR3nt: TGCGCCAGCAGGCAGGCCGGGACTAGATCGGGGAATGAGCAGTTCTTC
CDR3aa: CASRQAGTRSGNEQFF

d_gene: TRBD1
abundance: once
v_gene: TRBV5-4
j_gene: TRBJ2-6
CDR3nt: TGTGCCAGCAGCTTGGTTACAGGGGGTGATGGGGCCAACGTCCTGACTTTC
CDR3aa: CASSLVTGGDGANVLTF

d_gene: TRBD1
abundance: NA
v_gene: TRBV19
j_gene: TRBJ2-5
CDR3nt: TGTGCCAGTAGTATAGCCCCCGGACAGGGGGCAGAGACCCAGTACTTC
CDR3aa: CASSIAPGQGAETQYF

d_gene: NA
abundance: NA
v_gene: TRBV19
j_gene: TRBJ2-3
CDR3nt: TGTGCCAGTAGTATATCCCGGGGGAGAGGGGATACGCAGTATTTT
CDR3aa: CASSISRGRGDTQYF

d_gene: NA
abundance: NA
v_gene: TRBV5-1
j_gene: TRBJ1-4
CDR3nt: TGCGCCAGCAGCTTGGACGCAGGGATTAATGAAAAACTGTTTTTT
CDR3aa: CASSLDAGINEKLFF

d_gene: NA
abundance: NA
v_gene: TRBV3-1/TRBV3-2
j_gene: TRBJ1-2
CDR3nt: TGTGCCAGCAGCCAGCTAACAGGGATAAGCGGCTACACCTTC
CDR3aa: CASSQLTGISGYTF

d_gene: NA
abundance: once
v_gene: TRBV2
j_gene: TRBJ1-4
CDR3nt: TGTGCCAGTGCAGGGGAGAGGCAAAAACTGTTTTTT
CDR3aa: CASAGERQKLFF

d_gene: TRBD2
abundance: NA
v_gene: TRBV6-6
j_gene: TRBJ2-3
CDR3nt: TGTGCCAGCAGCCCCCTAGCGGGCCTCACAGATACGCAGTATTTT
CDR3aa: CASSPLAGLTDTQYF

d_gene: NA
abundance: NA
v_gene: TRBV7-2
j_gene: TRBJ1-4
CDR3nt: TGTGCCAGCAGCTACGGTTTAGGCGGGAAACTGTTTTTT
CDR3aa: CASSYGLGGKLFF

d_gene: TRBD2
abundance: once
v_gene: TRBV20-1
j_gene: TRBJ2-3
CDR3nt: TGCAGTGCTAGTGACCTAGCGGGGGGTACCACAGATACGCAGTATTTT
CDR3aa: CSASDLAGGTTDTQYF

d_gene: NA
abundance: few
v_gene: TRBV7-9
j_gene: TRBJ2-2
CDR3nt: TGTGCCAGCAGCTTTGACACCGCCACCGGGGAGCTGTTTTTT
CDR3aa: CASSFDTATGELFF

d_gene: TRBD1
abundance: NA
v_gene: TRBV7-8
j_gene: TRBJ2-2
CDR3nt: TGTGCCAGCAGCTCGGGACAGCACACCGGGGAGCTGTTTTTT
CDR3aa: CASSSGQHTGELFF

d_gene: TRBD2
abundance: NA
v_gene: TRBV7-2
j_gene: TRBJ2-3
CDR3nt: TGTGCCAGCAGCTTACTAGCGGGGGGGGCAGATACGCAGTATTTT
CDR3aa: CASSLLAGGADTQYF

d_gene: NA
abundance: few
v_gene: TRBV19
j_gene: TRBJ1-2
CDR3nt: TGTGCCAGTAGTATAGGGCGGGGGAACTATGGCTACACCTTC
CDR3aa: CASSIGRGNYGYTF

d_gene: TRBD2
abundance: NA
v_gene: TRBV7-9
j_gene: TRBJ2-7
CDR3nt: TGTGCCAGCAGCTCCTGGGGACTAGCGGGGGGCCTAGAAACCTACGAGCAGTACTTC
CDR3aa: CASSSWGLAGGLETYEQYF

d_gene: TRBD2
abundance: once
v_gene: TRBV5-1
j_gene: TRBJ2-3
CDR3nt: TGCGCCAGCAGCTTGGGGGGGACTAGCATTGCAGATACGCAGTATTTT
CDR3aa: CASSLGGTSIADTQYF